This entry features one T cell receptor (beta chain) sequence. The Seattle patients joined while their infection was active and were tracked longitudinally afterward. The entry originates in a study of blood T cell repertoires in COVID-19. Study as a whole: The study drew acute and convalescent COVID-19 samples from the United States, Italy and Spain. In each case, the material was cDNA or gDNA derived from T cells, B-cell-depleted T cells, or PBMCs.

With 3 bases removed from V and 5 bases from J, the gap between germline ends came to 5 bases. Germline V gives CDR1 SEHNR, CDR2 FQNEAQ (reference sequence). The CDR3 length is 12 residues. Per the authors' pipeline: Nucleated cell number was recorded as an estimate derived from reference gene primer amplification. Generated by immunoSEQ multiplex PCR, the TCRdb table keeps only in-frame clones and is missing some. V, J and clone size reflect that table, while D and trimming were determined from the DNA. The table lists some 62,000 clones, 78% of them singletons. This rearrangement joins TRBV7-9 to TRBJ2-1; D unclear. This clonotype originated in a man in his sixties with COVID-19, enrolled during active disease. Specimen: peripheral blood. As DNA, the CDR3 is TGTGCCAGCAGCTTCGCTAACAATGAGCAGTTCTTC. Protein: CASSFANNEQFF.